The TCR beta chain under discussion was sequenced for a study of T cell responses to AZD1222 COVID-19 vaccine. Deletions cut 0 bases from V and 4 bases from J, with 18 bases between. The germline V gene has CDR1 SGHDN and CDR2 FVKESK. This CDR3 spans 18 amino acids. The protocol was immunoSEQ multiplex PCR, while the TCRdb copy is restricted to in-frame clones and leaves out a portion. The repertoire holds about 94,000 clones, with 85% as singletons. The chain uses TRBV14 and TRBJ2-2, with D possibly matching TRBD1 (6 bases). The source material was peripheral blood, sampled 28 days after the second AZD1222 dose. This receptor was taken from an adult who received the AZD1222 COVID-19 vaccine. The CDR3 nucleotides are TGTGCCAGCAGCCAAGATTGGGGACAATCTTGGAGCACCGGGGAGCTGTTTTTT. As protein: CASSQDWGQSWSTGELFF.